This is a list of T cell receptor beta chains from one sample in a study of a mutant IDH1 vaccine in newly diagnosed glioma. This table comes from immunoSEQ multiplex PCR, and its TCRdb copy is limited to in-frame clones, with some not included. Of about 30,000 clones listed, roughly 90% are singletons. These receptors have no known antigen. The sequencing used PBMCs, collected from a glioma patient whose treatment included an IDH1 peptide vaccine. Source of these receptors: a man aged 40-50 years with glioma. The CDR3 runs from the conserved cysteine through the conserved F or W. The D gene is left open where the match is weak. Part of the rows lack a size; the others show once, few, many or a class for expanded clones.

>TRBV27|.|TRBJ2-1|.
TGTGCCAGCAGTCCGCCATTATTTTGGACAGCCCGGGGGGTCAATGAGCAGTTCTTC
CASSPPLFWTARGVNEQFF
>TRBV7-8|.|TRBJ2-7|.
TGTGCCAGCAGCCCAGCCGACGAGCAGTACTTC
CASSPADEQYF
>TRBV10-1|once|TRBJ1-2|.
TGCGCCAGCAGTGATCGGGCCTATGGCTACACCTTC
CASSDRAYGYTF
>TRBV10-3|.|TRBJ1-1|.
TGTGCCATCAGTGATCCCTTAAACACTGAAGCTTTCTTT
CAISDPLNTEAFF
>TRBV28|.|TRBJ1-3|.
TGTGCCAGCAGTCGACGGGGAGGATCTGGAAACACCATATATTTT
CASSRRGGSGNTIYF
>TRBV7-9|.|TRBJ2-7|TRBD1
TGTGCCAGCAGCAGCCACAGGGGGCGAGCCTACGAGCAGTACTTC
CASSSHRGRAYEQYF
>TRBV28|.|TRBJ2-7|.
TGTGCCAGCAGTTTATGGGGCTCGGTCGTCGTCCACGAGCAGTACTTC
CASSLWGSVVVHEQYF
>TRBV7-9|.|TRBJ2-3|TRBD2
TGTGCCAGCAGCCCTCGGACTAGCGGGAGCACAGATACGCAGTATTTT
CASSPRTSGSTDTQYF
>TRBV5-1|.|TRBJ2-1|.
TGCGCCAGCAGCTTGGGAAGCGCGGAGCAGTTCTTC
CASSLGSAEQFF
>TRBV19|.|TRBJ1-5|.
TGTGCCAGTTCGGCCTCAGCGGGGGGGAATAGCAATCAGCCCCAGCATTTT
CASSASAGGNSNQPQHF
>TRBV6-5|.|TRBJ2-2|.
TGTGCCAGCAGTTACCAGGAGGTTCCCGGGGAGCTGTTTTTT
CASSYQEVPGELFF
>TRBV2|.|TRBJ1-5|.
TGTGCCAGCAAAGAGGGGAACTATCAGCCCCAGCATTTT
CASKEGNYQPQHF
>TRBV28|few|TRBJ2-1|.
TGTGCCAGCAGTTTATTCCCGATGCCTCCCTCACTACCCAATGAGCAGTTCTTC
CASSLFPMPPSLPNEQFF
>TRBV7-2|once|TRBJ2-7|.
TGTGCCAGCAGCTTAGCTCTTTACGAGCAGTACTTC
CASSLALYEQYF
>TRBV10-3|.|TRBJ1-3|.
TGTGCCATCAGTGAGTCCCTAGGCGTGGGTGGAAACACCATATATTTT
CAISESLGVGGNTIYF
>TRBV2|.|TRBJ2-7|TRBD2
TGTGCCAGCAGTGAGACTAGCGGGGGCCGCCTCTACGAGCAGTACTTC
CASSETSGGRLYEQYF
>TRBV2|.|TRBJ1-5|.
TGTGCCAGCAGTCCTGGTAGGCGAGGCAATCAGCCCCAGCATTTT
CASSPGRRGNQPQHF
>TRBV5-6|.|TRBJ2-3|TRBD2
TGTGCCAGCAGCTTGTTCGAGACTAGCCGGTCAGATACGCAGTATTTT
CASSLFETSRSDTQYF
>TRBV7-2|.|TRBJ2-7|TRBD1
TGTGCCAGCAGATCAGAATCAGGGGGCAGAAACGAGCAGTACTTC
CASRSESGGRNEQYF
>TRBV7-9|.|TRBJ1-1|.
TGTGCCAGCAGCTTAGCAGGGGTACGGGCTTTCTTT
CASSLAGVRAFF
>TRBV7-9|.|TRBJ1-2|TRBD1
TGTGCCAGCAGCTTAAAAGGGACAGCGCTACTCGGTGGCTATGGCTACACCTTC
CASSLKGTALLGGYGYTF
>TRBV28|.|TRBJ2-1|TRBD1
TGTGCCAGCCGGGACAGATACCAACGTAGCTCCTACAATGAGCAGTTCTTC
CASRDRYQRSSYNEQFF